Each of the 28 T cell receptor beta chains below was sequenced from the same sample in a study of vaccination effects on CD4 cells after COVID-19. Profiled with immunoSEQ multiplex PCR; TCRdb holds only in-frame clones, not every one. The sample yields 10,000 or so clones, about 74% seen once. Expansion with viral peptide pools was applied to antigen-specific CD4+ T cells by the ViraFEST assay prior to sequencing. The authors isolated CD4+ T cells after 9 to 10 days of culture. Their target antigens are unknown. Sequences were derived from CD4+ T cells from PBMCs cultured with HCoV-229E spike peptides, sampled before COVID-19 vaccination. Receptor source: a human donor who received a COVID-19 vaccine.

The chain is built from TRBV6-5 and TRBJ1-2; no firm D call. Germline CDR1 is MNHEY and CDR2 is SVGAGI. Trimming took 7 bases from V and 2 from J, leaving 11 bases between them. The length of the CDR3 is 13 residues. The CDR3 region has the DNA TGTGCCAGCACATCTATACCGAACTATGGCTACACCTTC. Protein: CASTSIPNYGYTF.

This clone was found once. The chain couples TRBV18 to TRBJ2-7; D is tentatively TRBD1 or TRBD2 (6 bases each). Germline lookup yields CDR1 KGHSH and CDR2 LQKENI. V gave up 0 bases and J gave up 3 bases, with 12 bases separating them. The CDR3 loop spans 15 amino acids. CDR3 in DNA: TGTGCCAGCTCACCACCGGGGGGCGGGAACTACGAGCAGTACTTC. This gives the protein CASSPPGGGNYEQYF.

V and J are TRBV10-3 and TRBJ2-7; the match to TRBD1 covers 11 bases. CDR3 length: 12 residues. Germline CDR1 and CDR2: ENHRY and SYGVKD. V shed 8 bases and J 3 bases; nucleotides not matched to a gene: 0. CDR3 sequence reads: CAIGTGGYEQYF. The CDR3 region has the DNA TGTGCCATCGGGACAGGGGGCTACGAGCAGTACTTC.

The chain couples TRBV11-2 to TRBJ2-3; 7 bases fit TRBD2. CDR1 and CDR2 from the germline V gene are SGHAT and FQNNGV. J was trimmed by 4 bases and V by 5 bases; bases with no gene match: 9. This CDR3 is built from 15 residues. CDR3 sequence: CASSTFKGRADTQYF. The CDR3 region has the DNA TGTGCCAGCAGCACCTTTAAGGGGAGGGCAGATACGCAGTATTTT.

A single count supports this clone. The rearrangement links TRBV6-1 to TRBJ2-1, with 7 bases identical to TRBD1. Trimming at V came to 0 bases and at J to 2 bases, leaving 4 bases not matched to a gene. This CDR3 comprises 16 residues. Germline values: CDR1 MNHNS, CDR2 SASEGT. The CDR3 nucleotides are TGTGCCAGCAGTGAAGCGGGAACAGGGGCCTACAATGAGCAGTTCTTC. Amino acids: CASSEAGTGAYNEQFF.

This chain's CDR3 is CASGTGNQETQYF. CDR3 bases: TGTGCCAGTGGGACAGGCAACCAAGAGACCCAGTACTTC. This chain connects TRBV19 to TRBJ2-5, with 8 bases lining up with TRBD1. The CDR3 covers 13 residues. CDR1 and CDR2 from the germline V gene are LNHDA and SQIVND (reference sequence). V shed 8 bases and J 0 bases; nucleotides not matched to a gene: 2.

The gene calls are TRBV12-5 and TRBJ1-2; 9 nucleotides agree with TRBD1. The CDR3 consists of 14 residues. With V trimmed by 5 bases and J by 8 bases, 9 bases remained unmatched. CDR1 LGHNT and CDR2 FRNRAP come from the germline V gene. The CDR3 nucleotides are TGTGCTAGTGGTCCCTCCGGGACAGGGTTGGGCTACACCTTC. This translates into CASGPSGTGLGYTF.

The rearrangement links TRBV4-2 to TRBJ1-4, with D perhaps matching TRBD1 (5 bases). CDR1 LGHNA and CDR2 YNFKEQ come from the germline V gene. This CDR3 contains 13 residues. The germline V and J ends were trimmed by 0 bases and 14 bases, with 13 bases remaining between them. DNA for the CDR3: TGTGCCAGCAGCCAAGAGTGGGACGTTAGGCTGTTTTTT. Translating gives CASSQEWDVRLFF.

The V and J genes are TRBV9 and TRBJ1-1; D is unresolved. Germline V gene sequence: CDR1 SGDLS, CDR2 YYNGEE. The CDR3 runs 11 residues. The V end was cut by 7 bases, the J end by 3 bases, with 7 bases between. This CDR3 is CASARDTEAFF. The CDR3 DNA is TGTGCCAGCGCGAGGGACACTGAAGCTTTCTTT. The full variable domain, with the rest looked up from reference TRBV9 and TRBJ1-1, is DSGVTQTPKHLITATGQRVTLRCSPRSGDLSVYWYQQSLDQGLQFLIQYYNGEERAKGNILERFSAQQFPDLHSELNLSSLELGDSALYFCASARDTEAFFGQGTRLTVV.

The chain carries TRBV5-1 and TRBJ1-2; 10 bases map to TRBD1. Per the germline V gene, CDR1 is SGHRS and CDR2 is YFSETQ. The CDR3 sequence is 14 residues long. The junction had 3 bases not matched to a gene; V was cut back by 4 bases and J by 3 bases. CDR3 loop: CASSPGTGDYGYTF. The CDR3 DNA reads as TGCGCCAGCAGCCCCGGGACAGGGGACTATGGCTACACCTTC.

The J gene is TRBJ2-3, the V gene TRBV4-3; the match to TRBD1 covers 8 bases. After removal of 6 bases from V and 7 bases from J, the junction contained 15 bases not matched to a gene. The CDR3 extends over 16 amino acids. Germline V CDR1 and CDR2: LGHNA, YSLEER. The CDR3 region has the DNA TGCGCCAGCAGTTCAGAGATCAGGGGGCGCGGAAATACGCAGTATTTT. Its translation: CASSSEIRGRGNTQYF.

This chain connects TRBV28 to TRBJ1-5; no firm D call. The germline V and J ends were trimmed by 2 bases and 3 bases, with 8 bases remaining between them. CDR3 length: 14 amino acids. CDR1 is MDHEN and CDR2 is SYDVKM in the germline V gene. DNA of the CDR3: TGTGCCAGCAGTTTAGCGCTGATCAATCAGCCCCAGCATTTT. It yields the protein CASSLALINQPQHF.

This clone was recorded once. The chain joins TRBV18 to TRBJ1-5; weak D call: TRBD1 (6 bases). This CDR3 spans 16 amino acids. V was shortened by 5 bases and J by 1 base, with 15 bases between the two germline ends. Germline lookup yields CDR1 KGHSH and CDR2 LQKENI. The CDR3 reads CASSSRSQGSNQPQHF. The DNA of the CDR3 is TGTGCCAGCTCATCGCGTTCTCAGGGGAGCAATCAGCCCCAGCATTTT. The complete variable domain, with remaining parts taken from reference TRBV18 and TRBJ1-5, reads NAGVMQNPRHLVRRRGQEARLRCSPMKGHSHVYWYRQLPEEGLKFMVYLQKENIIDESGMPKERFSAEFPKEGPSILRIQQVVRGDSAAYFCASSSRSQGSNQPQHFGDGTRLSIL.

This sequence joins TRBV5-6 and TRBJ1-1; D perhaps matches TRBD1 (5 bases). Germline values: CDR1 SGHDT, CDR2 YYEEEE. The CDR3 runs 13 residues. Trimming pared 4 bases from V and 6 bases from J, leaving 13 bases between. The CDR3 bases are TGTGCCAGCAGCGCCCAGGGATTCGCTGAAGCTTTCTTT. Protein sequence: CASSAQGFAEAFF.

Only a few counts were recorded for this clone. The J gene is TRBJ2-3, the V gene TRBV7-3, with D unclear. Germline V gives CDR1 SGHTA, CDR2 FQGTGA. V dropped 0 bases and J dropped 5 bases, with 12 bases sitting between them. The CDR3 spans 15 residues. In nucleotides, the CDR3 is TGTGCCAGCAGCTTAACTCCCCGGGCCCAAGATACGCAGTATTTT. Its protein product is CASSLTPRAQDTQYF.

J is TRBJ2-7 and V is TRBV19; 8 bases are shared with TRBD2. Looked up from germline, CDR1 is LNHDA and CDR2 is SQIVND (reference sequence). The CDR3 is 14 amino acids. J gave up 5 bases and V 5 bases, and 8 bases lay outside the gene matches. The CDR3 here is CASSFRRGGHEQYF. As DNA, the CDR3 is TGTGCCAGTAGTTTCCGACGCGGGGGGCACGAGCAGTACTTC.

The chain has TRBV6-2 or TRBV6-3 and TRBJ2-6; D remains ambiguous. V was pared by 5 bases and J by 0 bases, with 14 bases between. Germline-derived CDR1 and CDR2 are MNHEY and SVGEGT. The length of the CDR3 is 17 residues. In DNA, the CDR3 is TGTGCCAGCAGTGCCACAGTGGGCAGCTCTGGGGCCAACGTCCTGACTTTC. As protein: CASSATVGSSGANVLTF.

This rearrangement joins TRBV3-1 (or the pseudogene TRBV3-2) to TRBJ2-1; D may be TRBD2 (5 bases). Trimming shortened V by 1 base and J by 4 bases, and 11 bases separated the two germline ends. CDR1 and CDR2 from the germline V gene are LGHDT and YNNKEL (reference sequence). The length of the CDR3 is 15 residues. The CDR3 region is CASSQGPWTYNEQFF. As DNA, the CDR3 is TGTGCCAGCAGCCAAGGTCCGTGGACTTACAATGAGCAGTTCTTC.

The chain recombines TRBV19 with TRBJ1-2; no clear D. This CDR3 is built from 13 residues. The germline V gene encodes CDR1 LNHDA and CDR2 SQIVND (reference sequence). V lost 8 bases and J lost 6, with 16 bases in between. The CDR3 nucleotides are TGTGCCAGTGCTCACTTCACTACCAATGGCTACACCTTC. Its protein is CASAHFTTNGYTF.

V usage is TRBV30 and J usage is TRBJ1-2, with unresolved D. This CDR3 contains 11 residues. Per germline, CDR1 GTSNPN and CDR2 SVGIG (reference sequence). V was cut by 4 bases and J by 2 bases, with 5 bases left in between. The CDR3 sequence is CAWTENYGYTF. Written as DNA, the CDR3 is TGTGCCTGGACCGAGAACTATGGCTACACCTTC.

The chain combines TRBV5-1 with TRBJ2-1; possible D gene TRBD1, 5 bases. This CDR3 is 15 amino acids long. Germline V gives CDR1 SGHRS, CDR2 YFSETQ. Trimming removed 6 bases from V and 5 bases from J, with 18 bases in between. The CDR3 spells CASTSGGANDNEQFF. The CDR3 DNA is TGCGCCAGCACCTCCGGTGGGGCTAATGACAATGAGCAGTTCTTC.

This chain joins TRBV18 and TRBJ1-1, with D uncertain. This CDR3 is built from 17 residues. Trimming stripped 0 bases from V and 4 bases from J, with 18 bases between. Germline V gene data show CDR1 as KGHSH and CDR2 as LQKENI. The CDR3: CASSPPSIPTLGTEAFF. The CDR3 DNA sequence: TGTGCCAGCTCACCACCATCGATCCCGACCCTGGGCACTGAAGCTTTCTTT.

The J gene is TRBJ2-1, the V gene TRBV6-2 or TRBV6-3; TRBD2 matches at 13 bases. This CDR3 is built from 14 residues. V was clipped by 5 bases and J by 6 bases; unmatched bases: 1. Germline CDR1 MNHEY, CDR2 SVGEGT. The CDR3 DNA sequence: TGTGCCAGCAGTGGGACTAGCGGGACCAATGAGCAGTTCTTC. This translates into CASSGTSGTNEQFF.

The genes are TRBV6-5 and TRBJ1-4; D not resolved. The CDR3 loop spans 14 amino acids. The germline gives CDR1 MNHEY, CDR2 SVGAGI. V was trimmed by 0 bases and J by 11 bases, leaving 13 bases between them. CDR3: CASSYSISIGKLFF. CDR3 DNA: TGTGCCAGCAGTTACTCAATAAGTATCGGGAAACTGTTTTTT.

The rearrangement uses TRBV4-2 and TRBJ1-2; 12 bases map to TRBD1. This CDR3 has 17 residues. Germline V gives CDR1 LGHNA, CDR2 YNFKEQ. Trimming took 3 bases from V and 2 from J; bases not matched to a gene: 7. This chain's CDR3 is CASSHRDRGQRNYGYTF. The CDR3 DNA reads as TGTGCCAGCAGCCACCGGGACAGGGGGCAACGGAACTATGGCTACACCTTC.

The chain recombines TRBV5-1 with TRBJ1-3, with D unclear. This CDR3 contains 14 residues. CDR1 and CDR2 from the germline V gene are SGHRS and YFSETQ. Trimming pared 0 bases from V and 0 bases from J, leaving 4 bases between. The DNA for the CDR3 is TGCGCCAGCAGCTTGGACCCCTCTGGAAACACCATATATTTT. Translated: CASSLDPSGNTIYF.

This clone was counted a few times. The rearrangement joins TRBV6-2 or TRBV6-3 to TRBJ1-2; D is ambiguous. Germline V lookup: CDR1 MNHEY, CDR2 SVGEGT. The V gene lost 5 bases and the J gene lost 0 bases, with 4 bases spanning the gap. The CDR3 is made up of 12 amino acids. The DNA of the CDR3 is TGTGCCAGCAGTACAGCTAACTATGGCTACACCTTC. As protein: CASSTANYGYTF.

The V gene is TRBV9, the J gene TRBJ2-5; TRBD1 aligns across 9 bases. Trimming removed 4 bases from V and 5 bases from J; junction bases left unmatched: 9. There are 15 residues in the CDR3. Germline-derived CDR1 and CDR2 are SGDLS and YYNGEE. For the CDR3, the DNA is TGTGCCAGCAGCCCATGGGGGGGGACAGGGGAGACCCAGTACTTC. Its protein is CASSPWGGTGETQYF.